The 14 T cell receptor beta chains given below trace back to one sample, sequenced in a study of beta chain features in type 1 diabetes. Isolated RNA was reverse transcribed in full, so expressed TCRB transcripts were sequenced. Clones were sequenced by immunoSEQ multiplex PCR, and TCRdb holds only the in-frame ones, with some missing. The repertoire holds more than 120,000 clones, with roughly a tenth as singletons. Material: naive CD4+ T cells from blood. These receptor sequences come from a man aged 18 to 35 in good health.

This clone appeared a few times. This chain uses TRBV2 with TRBJ2-2; TRBD2 matches 11 bases. CDR3 size: 16 residues. From germline, CDR1 is SNHLY and CDR2 FYNNEI. Unmatched junction bases numbered 3, after V lost 5 bases and J lost 1 base. Written as DNA, the CDR3 is TGTGCCAGCAGTCAGCTAGCGGGGGGGAACACCGGGGAGCTGTTTTTT. It translates to CASSQLAGGNTGELFF.

A few counts support this clone. Compared with germline, one end of the junction differs, possibly owing to a read error. The chain is built from TRBV7-2 and TRBJ1-6; the D is unclear. Germline assignment: CDR1 SGHTA and CDR2 FQGNSA. The CDR3 covers 15 residues. CDR3 sequence reads: CASSQERTVMRALHF. CDR3 bases: TGCGCCAGCAGCCAAGAGCGAACGGTGATGAGGGCCCTCCACTTT.

Only a few counts were recorded for this clone. The J gene is TRBJ2-3, the V gene TRBV11-3; a possible D gene is TRBD2 (5 bases). Germline assignment: CDR1 SGHNT and CDR2 YENEEA. The CDR3 has 14 amino acids. Trimming pared 4 bases from V and 4 bases from J, leaving 12 bases between. The CDR3 bases are TGTGCCAGCAGCTCAATCAGAGGGCCAGATACGCAGTATTTT. Amino acid sequence: CASSSIRGPDTQYF.

The chain joins TRBV7-2 to TRBJ2-3; D is unresolved. Germline assignment: CDR1 SGHTA and CDR2 FQGNSA. The CDR3 runs 17 residues. V shed 0 bases and J shed 0 bases, with 13 bases lying between them. CDR3 coding DNA: TGTGCCAGCAGCTTAGCGTCGTCCAAAACTAGCACAGATACGCAGTATTTT. It is translated as CASSLASSKTSTDTQYF.

This clone occurred a few times. The chain links TRBV29-1 to TRBJ1-1; tentative D call: TRBD1 (5 bases). V dropped 1 base and J dropped 0 bases, with 15 bases sitting between them. From germline, CDR1 is SQVTM and CDR2 ANQGSEA. The CDR3 is made up of 16 amino acids. The CDR3 nucleotides read TGCAGCGTTGAAGTTGGCGGGGGTGGCATGAACACTGAAGCTTTCTTT. Translating it yields CSVEVGGGGMNTEAFF.

This clone was picked up a small number of times. The chain recombines TRBV6-9 with TRBJ1-5, with a tentative D call TRBD1 (6 bases). Germline V gives CDR1 MNHGY, CDR2 SVAAGI. This CDR3 region has 13 residues. Trimming cost V 6 bases and J 4 bases, with 10 bases left between them. The CDR3 region has the DNA TGTGCCAGCAGGTGGACAGCGAATCAGCCCCAGCATTTT. Its protein is CASRWTANQPQHF.

The chain couples TRBV21-1 to TRBJ2-7; TRBD1, as called in the table, went unchecked against the DNA. TRBV21-1 is reported as a pseudogene. This CDR3 spans 16 amino acids. CDR3 loop: CASSKEAGGASYEQYF. CDR3 DNA sequence: TGTGCCAGCAGCAAAGAGGCAGGGGGCGCTTCCTACGAGCAGTACTTC.

This clone was seen a few times. J is TRBJ2-2 and V is TRBV10-2; maybe TRBD1 (5 bases). Germline assignment: CDR1 WSHSY and CDR2 SAAADI. This CDR3 comprises 12 residues. V shed 3 bases and J shed 8 bases, with 7 bases lying between them. CDR3 coding DNA: TGCGCCAGCAGTGAAAACAGGGGGGAGCTGTTTTTT. It codes for CASSENRGELFF.

V is TRBV5-8 and J is TRBJ1-5, with D perhaps matching TRBD1 (6 bases). The V end lost 5 bases, the J end lost 9 bases, and 18 bases lay between the germline ends. The CDR3 sequence is 14 residues long. CDR1 is SGHTS, CDR2 YDEGEE, per germline. CDR3 nucleotide sequence: TGTGCCAGCAGAGGGGGGGGGATGGGGTGGCCCCAGCATTTT. The encoded protein is CASRGGGMGWPQHF.

This chain uses TRBV7-2 with TRBJ1-6, with 9 bases that match TRBD1. The CDR3 is 15 amino acids. Germline V gene lookup returns CDR1 SGHTA and CDR2 FQGNSA. After removal of 4 bases from V and 9 bases from J, the junction contained 7 bases not matched to a gene. The CDR3 DNA is TGTGCCAGCAGCTCACCGGGACAGGGTCGTTCACCCCTCCACTTT. Translating gives CASSSPGQGRSPLHF.

The chain carries TRBV29-1 and TRBJ2-1, with TRBD2 identical over 10 bases. Germline-derived CDR1 and CDR2 are SQVTM and ANQGSEA. V trimming: 6 bases; J trimming: 6 bases; junction bases outside the gene matches: 5. The CDR3 is 13 amino acids. Here the CDR3 reads CSVRAGGRNEQFF. In DNA form, the CDR3 reads TGCAGCGTCCGAGCGGGGGGGCGCAATGAGCAGTTCTTC.

This clone occurred a few times. The chain couples TRBV7-2 to TRBJ2-1; possible D gene TRBD1, 6 bases. CDR3 size: 14 residues. Germline V gives CDR1 SGHTA, CDR2 FQGNSA. Trimming cost V 5 bases and J 9 bases, with 17 bases left between them. The CDR3 protein is CASSQPTGHAEQFF. DNA for the CDR3: TGTGCCAGCAGCCAACCGACAGGCCACGCTGAGCAGTTCTTC.

Many counts were recorded for this clone. Without the conserved terminal phenylalanine or tryptophan, this CDR3 likely stems from a read error. No DNA is shown, since the ends of the CDR3 on it are uncertain; the CDR3 is the one TCRdb lists. This chain uses TRBV25-1 with TRBJ2-4; no DNA check was done on the table's D call, TRBD1. Germline V CDR1 and CDR2: MGHDK, SYGVNS. Inclusive of both ends, the CDR3 amounts to 12 amino acids. CDR3 protein: CASSDNRTGNEL.

This clone was detected only a few times. The chain combines TRBV19 with TRBJ2-7; 9 bases match TRBD1. CDR3 length: 15 amino acids. CDR1 is LNHDA and CDR2 is SQIVND in the germline V gene (reference sequence). V lost 10 bases to trimming and J lost 3 bases; unmatched junction nucleotides: 13. As DNA, the CDR3 is TGTGCCACCCAACCGGGACAGGGTAAATTCTACGAGCAGTACTTC. This sequence encodes CATQPGQGKFYEQYF. The whole variable domain, filled in from reference TRBV19 and TRBJ2-7, reads DGGITQSPKYLFRKEGQNVTLSCEQNLNHDAMYWYRQDPGQGLRLIYYSQIVNDFQKGDIAEGYSVSREKKESFPLTVTSAQKNPTAFYLCATQPGQGKFYEQYFGPGTRLTVT.